Below are 20 T cell receptor beta chains sequenced from a single sample in a study of T cells in Graves' hyperthyroidism and ophthalmopathy (dated by TCRdb to between 2018 and 2020). The library was built by means of multiplex PCR. The run used an Illumina HiSeq 2000. TCR beta CDR3 regions were amplified from RNA transcripts. The TCR CDR3 was subjected to a first round of RT-PCR using the HTBI primer set and the Qiagen OneStep RT-PCR kit. Starting from the raw public reads, TCRdb applied fastp trimming at Q25, assembled clones with MiXCR and retained in-frame beta chains. Rows with a matching CDR3 protein are joined into one entry that keeps the most common DNA and genes. Present in this sample are about 250,000 distinct CDR3 sequences, roughly 15% of which were seen just once. The biggest ten clones account for around 30% of the sample. The material sequenced was blood. These receptors came from a woman between 45 and 60 years old with Graves' hyperthyroidism that later progressed to Graves' ophthalmopathy.

The CDR3 DNA is TGTGCCAGCTCACCACCGACTAGCGGGAGGTGGAATGAGCAGTTCTTC. It is translated as CASSPPTSGRWNEQFF. The V call is TRBV18, the J call TRBJ2-1; 13 bases are shared with TRBD2. V lost 0 bases and J lost 7; bases outside the gene matches: 3. CDR3 size: 16 residues. Germline V gene lookup returns CDR1 KGHSH and CDR2 LQKENI.

Ten or more counts support this clonotype. CDR3 sequence reads: CASSLVVPPDGYTF. The CDR3, as DNA: TGTGCCAGCAGTTTAGTCGTCCCTCCGGATGGCTACACCTTC. V gene TRBV27 combines with J gene TRBJ1-2; D gene ambiguous. Looked up from germline, CDR1 is MNHEY and CDR2 is SMNVEV (reference sequence). Between the trimmed V and J ends, which lost 2 bases and 6 bases, there was a span of 13 bases. This CDR3 has 14 amino acids.

Only a few counts were recorded for this clonotype. The genes are TRBV5-1 and TRBJ2-7, with D possibly called TRBD1 or TRBD2 (5 bases each). The CDR3 loop spans 14 amino acids. Trimming stripped 3 bases from V and 5 bases from J, with 15 bases between. The germline V gene encodes CDR1 SGHRS and CDR2 YFSETQ. The CDR3 region has the DNA TGCGCCAGCAGCTCACAGGTCGGGGTCAACGAGCAGTACTTC. The encoded protein is CASSSQVGVNEQYF.

There are many counts of this clonotype. The genes are TRBV7-9 and TRBJ1-1; D gene unclear. Germline CDR1 is SEHNR and CDR2 is FQNEAQ (reference sequence). This CDR3 has 16 residues. Trimming removed 5 bases at V and 0 bases at J, with 16 bases between. CDR3 sequence (DNA): TGTGCCAGCAGCACCGTAAGACGAGCTATGAACACTGAAGCTTTCTTT. This encodes CASSTVRRAMNTEAFF.

At least ten counts were recorded for this clonotype. V is TRBV28 and J is TRBJ2-7, with 7 bases that match TRBD1. This CDR3 contains 13 residues. Germline V CDR1 and CDR2: MDHEN, SYDVKM. J was trimmed by 0 bases and V by 8 bases; bases with no gene match: 4. Here the CDR3 reads CASGQELSYEQYF. In nucleotides, the CDR3 is TGTGCCAGCGGACAGGAGCTCTCCTACGAGCAGTACTTC.

This clonotype was picked up many times. The chain has TRBV6-1 and TRBJ2-7, with 8 bases matching TRBD1. Germline loops: CDR1 MNHNS, CDR2 SASEGT. The CDR3 extends over 15 amino acids. Trimming took 4 bases from V and 0 from J; bases not matched to a gene: 5. The CDR3 DNA sequence: TGTGCCAGCAGTGTACCGGGACAGGTCTCCTACGAGCAGTACTTC. This translates into CASSVPGQVSYEQYF.

This clonotype was seen at least ten times. DNA of the CDR3: TGCAGCGTTGCCCCAGACAGAGGCAATGAGCAGTTCTTC. Encoded protein: CSVAPDRGNEQFF. The chain recombines TRBV29-1 with TRBJ2-1, with D possibly being TRBD1 (5 bases). Trimming left V 4 bases short and J 6 bases short, with 13 bases between. Germline V gene data show CDR1 as SQVTM and CDR2 as ANQGSEA. This CDR3 region has 13 residues.

This clonotype came up a few times. The rearrangement uses TRBV9 and TRBJ1-5; 8 bases map to TRBD1. Trimming cost V 2 bases and J 6 bases; bases outside gene matches: 4. Germline lookup yields CDR1 SGDLS and CDR2 YYNGEE. The CDR3 length is 14 residues. As DNA, the CDR3 is TGTGCCAGCAGCGTGGACAGGGAGGGTCAGCCCCAGCATTTT. This codes for CASSVDREGQPQHF.

The J gene is TRBJ1-2, the V gene TRBV2; possibly TRBD1 for D (5 bases). The germline V gene encodes CDR1 SNHLY and CDR2 FYNNEI. This CDR3 comprises 13 residues. V lost 7 bases and J lost 7, with 16 bases in between. The CDR3 protein is CASKGHQGAGYTF. The CDR3 nucleotides are TGTGCCAGCAAGGGCCATCAGGGTGCTGGCTACACCTTC.

This clonotype was counted ten times or more. The rearrangement joins TRBV24-1 to TRBJ2-3; TRBD2 matches 7 bases. Per the germline V gene, CDR1 is KGHDR and CDR2 is SFDVKD. The CDR3 runs 14 residues. J was trimmed by 4 bases and V by 7 bases; bases with no gene match: 7. This CDR3 is CATRSGEFSDTQYF. CDR3 DNA sequence: TGTGCCACCAGGAGCGGGGAGTTTTCAGATACGCAGTATTTT.

The rearrangement uses TRBV4-1 and TRBJ2-7, with D uncertain. CDR3 length: 13 residues. In germline, CDR1 is MGHRA, CDR2 YSYEKL. Trimming cost V 4 bases and J 6 bases, with 13 bases left between them. CDR3 bases: TGCGCCAGCAGCCTCATTGGTAGTCCCGAGCAGTACTTC. This codes for CASSLIGSPEQYF.

This clonotype has at least ten counts. CDR3 sequence: CASTGTSGRNEQYF. The DNA of the CDR3 is TGTGCCAGCACAGGGACTAGCGGGAGGAACGAGCAGTACTTC. V and J are TRBV12-3 or TRBV12-4 and TRBJ2-7, with 15 bases that match TRBD2. V lost 7 bases and J lost 5; bases outside the gene matches: 3. The CDR3 consists of 14 residues.

This clonotype was seen ten or more times. For the CDR3, the DNA is TGTGCCAGCAGCTTAGGTAAGGATCAGCCCCAGCATTTT. Amino acids: CASSLGKDQPQHF. This chain connects TRBV7-9 to TRBJ1-5; no clear D. CDR3 length: 13 residues. Germline V CDR1 and CDR2: SEHNR, FQNEAQ (reference sequence). Trimming removed 1 base at V and 5 bases at J, with 6 bases between.

This clonotype was observed many times. This chain joins TRBV18 and TRBJ2-7; the D gene is possibly TRBD2 (5 bases). The CDR3 runs to 13 residues. Germline-derived CDR1 and CDR2 are KGHSH and LQKENI. V was clipped by 3 bases and J by 3 bases, with 9 bases between them. The CDR3 is CASSPRTDYEQYF. The CDR3 coding sequence is TGTGCCAGCTCACCCCGGACTGACTACGAGCAGTACTTC.

This clonotype has at least ten counts. The chain joins TRBV5-8 to TRBJ1-1, with unresolved D. CDR1 is SGHTS and CDR2 is YDEGEE in the germline V gene. Trimming stripped 2 bases from V and 5 bases from J, with 19 bases between. The CDR3 covers 16 residues. The CDR3 sequence: CASSFPGPLLGTEAFF. CDR3 coding DNA: TGTGCCAGCAGCTTTCCTGGTCCTCTCTTAGGGACTGAAGCTTTCTTT.

A word on this clonotype: The junction does not match germline at one end; this may be a read error. The chain couples TRBV5-1 to TRBJ2-1; D is ambiguous. Germline values: CDR1 SGHRS, CDR2 YFSETQ. The CDR3 loop spans 12 amino acids. The CDR3 sequence is CASGLLGNEQFF. CDR3 DNA sequence: TGCGCCAGCGGCTTGCTAGGCAATGAGCAGTTCTTC.

The chain combines TRBV6-2 or TRBV6-3 with TRBJ1-6; D not resolved. The germline gives CDR1 MNHEY, CDR2 SVGEGT. This CDR3 has 12 residues. Trimming shortened V by 5 bases and J by 14 bases, and 13 bases separated the two germline ends. In nucleotides, the CDR3 is TGTGCCAGCAGTGATACCCCCACGGCCCTCCACTTT. Its translation: CASSDTPTALHF.

This clonotype was seen many times. This rearrangement joins TRBV20-1 to TRBJ2-3; no clear D. The CDR3 totals 14 residues. Germline lookup yields CDR1 DFQATT and CDR2 SNEGSKA (reference sequence). V was cut by 0 bases and J by 6 bases, with 13 bases left in between. The chain's CDR3 is CSARDPGVPDTQYF. CDR3 nucleotides: TGCAGTGCTAGAGATCCCGGAGTTCCGGATACGCAGTATTTT.

This chain connects TRBV28 to TRBJ1-2; 9 positions agree with TRBD1. The CDR3 is made up of 12 amino acids. The germline gives CDR1 MDHEN, CDR2 SYDVKM. V was clipped by 6 bases and J by 8 bases; unmatched bases: 4. The CDR3 loop is CASRSQGAGYTF. CDR3 nucleotide sequence: TGTGCCAGCAGATCACAGGGGGCGGGCTACACCTTC.

This clonotype was seen at least ten times. The chain combines TRBV20-1 with TRBJ2-5; no reliable D call. The germline V and J ends were trimmed by 1 base and 4 bases, with 7 bases remaining between them. CDR1 and CDR2 from the germline V gene are DFQATT and SNEGSKA (reference sequence). This CDR3 is built from 12 residues. CDR3 in amino acids: CSARVYVETQYF. CDR3 nucleotides: TGCAGTGCTAGAGTTTATGTAGAGACCCAGTACTTC.